This entry lists 30 T cell receptor beta chains sequenced from one sample in a study of CD8+CD57+ T cells in acquired aplastic anemia. Individuals selected for sequencing had exhibited CD8+CD57+ cell expansion on flow cytometry. Genomic DNA constituted the template upon which TCR beta VDJ and CDR3 profiling was performed. TCRdb analysed the reads with MiXCR anew, one entry per CDR3 protein. The profile shows 100,000 to 150,000 distinct CDR3 sequences, approximately 50% of them singletons. Sequences were obtained from sorted CD4+, CD8+, or CD8+CD57+ T cells (not recorded which) from PBMCs. The receptors originated from a human donor with aplastic anemia.

The chain recombines TRBV5-4 with TRBJ2-3, with no clear D. Trimming pared 4 bases from V and 0 bases from J, leaving 6 bases between. Germline CDR1 reads SGHNT; CDR2 reads YYREEE (reference sequence). The CDR3 has 13 amino acids. The CDR3 DNA reads as TGTGCCAGCAGCCAAGCTAGCACAGATACGCAGTATTTT. Its translation: CASSQASTDTQYF.

The rearrangement joins TRBV10-3 to TRBJ2-5; TRBD1 is a possible D gene (5 bases). The germline V gene encodes CDR1 ENHRY and CDR2 SYGVKD. V was pared by 0 bases and J by 5 bases, with 10 bases between. The CDR3 loop spans 14 amino acids. The CDR3, as DNA: TGTGCCATCAGTGAGTCTGTTTCAGGGGAGACCCAGTACTTC. Translation gives CAISESVSGETQYF.

The chain's CDR3 is CASSHPGDYGYTF. Here the CDR3 DNA reads TGTGCCAGCAGCCATCCAGGGGACTATGGCTACACCTTC. This chain joins TRBV7-9 and TRBJ1-2, with a weak D call TRBD1 (6 bases). The CDR3 runs 13 residues. The germline V gene encodes CDR1 SEHNR and CDR2 FQNEAQ (reference sequence). Trimming removed 5 bases from V and 3 bases from J, with 10 bases in between.

V is TRBV19 and J is TRBJ2-1, with D possibly matching TRBD2 (7 bases). Between the trimmed V and J ends, which lost 4 bases and 4 bases, there was a span of 14 bases. Looked up from germline, CDR1 is LNHDA and CDR2 is SQIVND (reference sequence). The CDR3 runs 15 residues. Here the CDR3 DNA reads TGTGCCAGTAGTAGTAGGGGGGGCCTATACAATGAGCAGTTCTTC. Translated: CASSSRGGLYNEQFF. Using reference TRBV19 and TRBJ2-1 for the parts outside the CDR3, the full variable domain is DGGITQSPKYLFRKEGQNVTLSCEQNLNHDAMYWYRQDPGQGLRLIYYSQIVNDFQKGDIAEGYSVSREKKESFPLTVTSAQKNPTAFYLCASSSRGGLYNEQFFGPGTRLTVL.

V gene TRBV2 combines with J gene TRBJ1-5; 7 bases fit TRBD1. V shed 7 bases and J 6 bases; nucleotides not matched to a gene: 6. This CDR3 is built from 13 residues. Per germline, CDR1 SNHLY and CDR2 FYNNEI. In DNA, the CDR3 is TGTGCCAGCACTACAGGGGTATCTCAGCCCCAGCATTTT. This codes for CASTTGVSQPQHF.

The CDR3 reads CATSITGPSTDTQYF. The CDR3 coding sequence is TGTGCCACCTCCATAACGGGCCCTAGCACAGATACGCAGTATTTT. The chain couples TRBV24-1 to TRBJ2-3; D is undetermined. Germline V lookup: CDR1 KGHDR, CDR2 SFDVKD. The CDR3 sequence is 15 residues long. V was trimmed by 9 bases and J by 0 bases, leaving 15 bases between them.

The rearrangement joins TRBV7-6 to TRBJ1-1, with unresolved D. V lost 1 base to trimming and J lost 3 bases, with 6 bases between them. Germline-derived CDR1 and CDR2 are SGHVS and FNYEAQ. The CDR3 covers 13 residues. CDR3 sequence: CASSLETDTEAFF. CDR3 DNA sequence: TGTGCCAGCAGCTTAGAGACCGACACTGAAGCTTTCTTT.

V and J are TRBV27 and TRBJ2-3, with 7 nucleotides matching TRBD2. Germline CDR1 reads MNHEY; CDR2 reads SMNVEV (reference sequence). The V gene end was trimmed by 6 bases and the J gene end by 8 bases; junction bases not matched to a gene: 14. This CDR3 has 15 residues. CDR3 sequence reads: CASSYNTRGGSTQYF. For the CDR3, the DNA is TGTGCCAGCAGCTATAACACGAGGGGAGGGAGTACGCAGTATTTT.

This clonotype was seen a handful of times. V and J are TRBV15 and TRBJ1-1; 11 bases are shared with TRBD1. CDR1 and CDR2 (germline): LNHNV, YYDKDF (reference sequence). The CDR3 is made up of 16 amino acids. V trimming: 3 bases; J trimming: 5 bases; junction bases outside the gene matches: 8. CDR3 residues: CATSRGQGEGGTEAFF. The CDR3, as DNA: TGTGCCACCAGCAGGGGACAGGGGGAAGGAGGAACTGAAGCTTTCTTT.

This clonotype was counted only a few times. V is TRBV6-4 and J is TRBJ2-6; D is uncertain. CDR3 length: 13 amino acids. V was shortened by 2 bases and J by 3 bases, with 2 bases between the two germline ends. Germline V gives CDR1 MRHNA, CDR2 SNTAGT. The CDR3 loop reads CASSDGGANVLTF. In DNA form, the CDR3 reads TGTGCCAGCAGTGACGGTGGGGCCAACGTCCTGACTTTC.

The chain recombines TRBV2 with TRBJ2-3; 7 bases fit TRBD2. CDR1 is SNHLY, CDR2 FYNNEI, per germline. This CDR3 contains 18 residues. J lost 0 bases, V lost 9 bases, and 18 bases had no gene match. CDR3 bases: TGTGCCAGTTCCAGGGACTACCCTAGCGGTACTAGCACAGATACGCAGTATTTT. Encoded protein: CASSRDYPSGTSTDTQYF.

The chain has TRBV10-3 and TRBJ2-7; TRBD1 aligns across 7 bases. The ends lost 2 bases at V and 0 bases at J; junction bases unmatched: 1. Germline V lookup: CDR1 ENHRY, CDR2 SYGVKD. The CDR3 loop spans 14 amino acids. The DNA for the CDR3 is TGTGCCATCAGTGAGCGGGACAGCTCCTACGAGCAGTACTTC. Its translation: CAISERDSSYEQYF.

This clonotype was seen only a few times. The V gene is TRBV2, the J gene TRBJ1-5; 8 nucleotides agree with TRBD1. J was trimmed by 5 bases and V by 7 bases; bases with no gene match: 7. The length of the CDR3 is 14 residues. In germline, CDR1 is SNHLY, CDR2 FYNNEI. CDR3 in amino acids: CASTRTGIDQPQHF. CDR3 in DNA: TGTGCCAGCACCCGGACAGGGATCGATCAGCCCCAGCATTTT.

This rearrangement joins TRBV10-3 to TRBJ1-1; TRBD1 might be the D (5 bases). The V gene lost 3 bases and the J gene lost 4 bases, with 12 bases spanning the gap. The CDR3 has 14 residues. Germline assignment: CDR1 ENHRY and CDR2 SYGVKD. CDR3 bases: TGTGCCATCAGTGAACAAGGGGTGGTCACTGAAGCTTTCTTT. As protein: CAISEQGVVTEAFF.

This clonotype was found many times. This chain uses TRBV7-8 with TRBJ2-1; possibly TRBD1 or TRBD2 for D (5 bases each). The CDR3 contains 14 residues. Germline assignment: CDR1 SGHVS and CDR2 FQNEAQ. The V end lost 5 bases, the J end lost 14 bases, and 22 bases lay between the germline ends. The CDR3 region is CASSPTAALLGEFF. The CDR3 DNA reads as TGTGCCAGCAGCCCGACCGCCGCACTACTAGGGGAGTTCTTC.

This clonotype came up once. The CDR3 reads CSASGTSGHYNEQFF. DNA of the CDR3: TGCAGCGCTTCCGGGACTAGCGGGCACTACAATGAGCAGTTCTTC. The rearrangement uses TRBV29-1 and TRBJ2-1; TRBD2 aligns across 12 bases. The CDR3 is 15 amino acids. Trimming took 7 bases from V and 3 from J; bases not matched to a gene: 7. CDR1 and CDR2 from the germline V gene are SQVTM and ANQGSEA.

V is TRBV11-3 and J is TRBJ2-1, with TRBD2 as a possible D gene (6 bases). The CDR3 has 15 residues. The V end was cut by 3 bases, the J end by 7 bases, with 16 bases between. Germline CDR1 reads SGHNT; CDR2 reads YENEEA. The CDR3 spells CASSLASAGKNEQFF. DNA for the CDR3: TGTGCCAGCAGCTTGGCTAGCGCCGGGAAAAATGAGCAGTTCTTC.

This clonotype was seen more than once but under ten times. The chain links TRBV5-6 to TRBJ2-1, with D hard to call. Between the trimmed V and J ends, which lost 3 bases and 7 bases, there was a span of 17 bases. From germline, CDR1 is SGHDT and CDR2 YYEEEE. The CDR3 covers 15 residues. CDR3 DNA: TGTGCCAGCAGCTCCGATTCGAGAACAAAAAATGAGCAGTTCTTC. It yields the protein CASSSDSRTKNEQFF.

The genes are TRBV6-1 and TRBJ1-2; D is perhaps TRBD1 (5 bases). The V end was cut by 3 bases, the J end by 7 bases, with 21 bases between. The CDR3 is made up of 16 amino acids. Germline assignment: CDR1 MNHNS and CDR2 SASEGT. The DNA for the CDR3 is TGTGCCAGCAGTGAGGACTGGGGGGGGTTAGATTCTGGCTACACCTTC. Its protein product is CASSEDWGGLDSGYTF.

This chain uses TRBV29-1 with TRBJ2-7; 14 bases fit TRBD2. From germline, CDR1 is SQVTM and CDR2 ANQGSEA. This CDR3 is 16 amino acids long. The V segment lost 2 bases and the J segment 3 bases; nucleotides outside the gene matches: 6. The CDR3 loop is CSVETRGTSGGYEQYF. In nucleotides, the CDR3 is TGCAGCGTTGAAACTCGGGGGACTAGCGGGGGCTACGAGCAGTACTTC.

This clonotype was counted ten times or more. The rearrangement links TRBV29-1 to TRBJ1-6; no clear D gene. This CDR3 is built from 12 residues. CDR1 is SQVTM, CDR2 ANQGSEA, per germline. V was clipped by 4 bases and J by 14 bases, with 15 bases between them. This CDR3 reads CSVVSPPGTLHF. Here the CDR3 DNA reads TGCAGCGTTGTATCTCCCCCAGGAACCCTCCACTTT.

This chain links TRBV15 with TRBJ2-3; D may be TRBD2 (6 bases). The CDR3 runs 14 residues. V lost 5 bases to trimming and J lost 4 bases, with 13 bases between them. CDR1 and CDR2 (germline): LNHNV, YYDKDF (reference sequence). In DNA form, the CDR3 reads TGTGCCACCAGCGGCCCGGGACTTCCAGATACGCAGTATTTT. It encodes CATSGPGLPDTQYF. Complete variable domain (other parts from reference TRBV15 and TRBJ2-3): DAMVIQNPRYQVTQFGKPVTLSCSQTLNHNVMYWYQQKSSQAPKLLFHYYDKDFNNEADTPDNFQSRRPNTSFCFLDIRSPGLGDTAMYLCATSGPGLPDTQYFGPGTRLTVL.

Only a few counts were recorded for this clonotype. This chain uses TRBV24-1 with TRBJ1-5; D perhaps matches TRBD1 (5 bases). Germline V gene lookup returns CDR1 KGHDR and CDR2 SFDVKD. The CDR3 is 16 amino acids. Trimming pared 4 bases from V and 0 bases from J, leaving 12 bases between. CDR3 in amino acids: CATSDPGQPSNQPQHF. CDR3 nucleotides: TGTGCCACCAGTGACCCAGGACAACCTAGCAATCAGCCCCAGCATTTT.

The chain couples TRBV2 to TRBJ1-1, with D hard to call. Germline V gene data show CDR1 as SNHLY and CDR2 as FYNNEI. CDR3 length: 13 amino acids. V lost 6 bases and J 3 bases, leaving 11 bases between the germline ends. The CDR3 bases are TGTGCCAGCAGGGGATTACAAGACACTGAAGCTTTCTTT. This sequence encodes CASRGLQDTEAFF.

The chain employs TRBV7-6 and TRBJ1-4, with 7 bases identical to TRBD1. The trim removed 4 bases at V and 7 bases at J, leaving 6 bases unmatched. Germline CDR1 SGHVS, CDR2 FNYEAQ. CDR3 length: 14 amino acids. CDR3: CASSWGDRIEKLFF. The CDR3 DNA follows: TGTGCCAGCAGCTGGGGGGACAGAATTGAAAAACTGTTTTTT.

This clonotype was picked up one time. The rearrangement uses TRBV7-6 and TRBJ1-1; D ambiguous. Germline assignment: CDR1 SGHVS and CDR2 FNYEAQ. The ends were cut back, 2 bases at V and 6 bases at J, with 13 bases in the middle. The CDR3 sequence is 14 residues long. In nucleotides, the CDR3 is TGTGCCAGCAGCTTAACCCCGGCGGCACCTGAAGCTTTCTTT. This codes for CASSLTPAAPEAFF.

V gene TRBV2 combines with J gene TRBJ2-5; D is ambiguous. Between the trimmed V and J ends, which lost 8 bases and 4 bases, there was a span of 8 bases. The CDR3 is 11 amino acids. Germline V lookup: CDR1 SNHLY, CDR2 FYNNEI. The CDR3 region is CASLGRETQYF. As DNA, the CDR3 is TGTGCCAGCTTAGGACGAGAGACCCAGTACTTC.

V and J are TRBV7-6 and TRBJ1-1; D remains ambiguous. This CDR3 spans 13 amino acids. From germline, CDR1 is SGHVS and CDR2 FNYEAQ. Trimming took 2 bases from V and 4 from J, leaving 8 bases between them. CDR3 region: CASSLLAATEAFF. In DNA, the CDR3 is TGTGCCAGCAGCTTACTGGCTGCCACTGAAGCTTTCTTT.

The chain couples TRBV7-2 to TRBJ2-5; D possibly matches TRBD1 or TRBD2 (6 bases each). The CDR3 loop spans 16 amino acids. The V and J ends lost 4 bases and 7 bases respectively, with 22 bases between them. The germline V gene encodes CDR1 SGHTA and CDR2 FQGNSA. CDR3 coding DNA: TGTGCCAGCAGCTATAGATTAGCAGGAGGGGGAGGGACCCAGTACTTC. It translates to CASSYRLAGGGGTQYF.

The chain has TRBV2 and TRBJ1-2; D gene unclear. V was cut by 7 bases and J by 7 bases, with 16 bases left in between. CDR1 and CDR2 (germline): SNHLY, FYNNEI. The CDR3 covers 13 residues. The CDR3 sequence is CASTPGPTGGYTF. The CDR3 coding sequence is TGTGCCAGCACCCCGGGCCCGACCGGTGGCTACACCTTC.